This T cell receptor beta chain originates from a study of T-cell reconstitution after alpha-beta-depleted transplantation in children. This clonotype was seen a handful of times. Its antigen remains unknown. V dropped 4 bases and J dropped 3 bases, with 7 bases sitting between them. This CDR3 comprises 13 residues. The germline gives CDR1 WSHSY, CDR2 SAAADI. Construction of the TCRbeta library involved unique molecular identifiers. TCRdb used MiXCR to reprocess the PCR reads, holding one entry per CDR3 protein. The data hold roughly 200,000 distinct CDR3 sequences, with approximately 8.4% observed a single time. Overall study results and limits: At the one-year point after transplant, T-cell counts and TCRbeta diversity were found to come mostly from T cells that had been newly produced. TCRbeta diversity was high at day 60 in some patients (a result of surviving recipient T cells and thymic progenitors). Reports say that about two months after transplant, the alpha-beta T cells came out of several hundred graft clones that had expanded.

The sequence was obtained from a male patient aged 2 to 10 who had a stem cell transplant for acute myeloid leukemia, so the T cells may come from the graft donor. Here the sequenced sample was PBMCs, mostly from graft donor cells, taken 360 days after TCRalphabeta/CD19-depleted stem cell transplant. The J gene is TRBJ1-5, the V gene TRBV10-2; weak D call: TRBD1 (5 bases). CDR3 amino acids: CASSGGVNQPQHF. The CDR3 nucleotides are TGCGCCAGCAGTGGAGGGGTCAATCAGCCCCAGCATTTT.